A selection of T cell receptor beta chains follows, all from one sample in a study of T-cell memory formation after mild COVID-19. TCRdb re-analysed the 5' RACE reads in MiXCR, keeping a single row per CDR3 protein. There are roughly 250,000 distinct CDR3 sequences in the sample; about 16% occur only once, and around 3.7% lies in the top ten. The sequenced sample consisted of PBMCs or a T cell subset sorted from them (not recorded which). The receptors were gathered from a man aged 18-30 years who had mild COVID-19 (a few samples of this study predate the infection). Cell type and time point are not known. Both conserved end residues are part of each CDR3. The D gene is left open where the match is weak. Some rows mark clone size as missing; the rest say once, few, many or name a class of expanded clone.

D gene	clone size	V gene	J gene	CDR3 DNA	CDR3 protein
-	-	TRBV10-1	TRBJ1-2	TGCGCCAGCAGTGAGAACGGGAACTATGGCTACACCTTC	CASSENGNYGYTF
-	-	TRBV29-1	TRBJ1-2	TGCAGCGTTGATGATGGCTACACCTTC	CSVDDGYTF
-	-	TRBV5-1	TRBJ1-1	TGCGCCAGCAGGCTCCTATTCGGGAACACTGAAGCTTTCTTT	CASRLLFGNTEAFF
-	few	TRBV12-3/TRBV12-4	TRBJ2-5	TGTGCCAGCAGTCCCCAGGGGCTGCAAGAGACCCAGTACTTC	CASSPQGLQETQYF
TRBD2	few	TRBV24-1	TRBJ2-1	TGTGCCACCATGGGGCAGGGCAGACGGGGGGTCTATGAGCAGTTCTTC	CATMGQGRRGVYEQFF
-	-	TRBV6-2/TRBV6-3	TRBJ2-5	TGTGCCAGCAGTTACGGGTTAGGGGTTAGGGGAGAGACCCAGTACTTC	CASSYGLGVRGETQYF
TRBD2	-	TRBV4-1	TRBJ2-5	TGCGCCAGCAGCCAAGGTGGGCTAGCGGGGGGCCAAGAGACCCAGTACTTC	CASSQGGLAGGQETQYF
TRBD1	-	TRBV20-1	TRBJ1-5	TGCAGTGCGACCCCCGGGACAGGGGCCCAGCCCCAGCATTTT	CSATPGTGAQPQHF
-	-	TRBV5-1	TRBJ2-2	TGCGCCAGCAGCTTGGCGGGGGCTTACCCCGGGGAGCTGTTTTTT	CASSLAGAYPGELFF
TRBD2	-	TRBV4-3	TRBJ2-3	TGCGCCAGCAGCTCCTGGGGGGGGGATACGCAGTATTTT	CASSSWGGDTQYF
-	few	TRBV4-1	TRBJ1-4	TGCGCCAGCAGCCAGTTCAGAGCTAATGAAAAACTGTTTTTT	CASSQFRANEKLFF
-	few	TRBV5-1	TRBJ2-5	TGCGCCAGCAGCTTGGGACAGGCCCTAGAGACCCAGTACTTC	CASSLGQALETQYF
-	few	TRBV4-3	TRBJ1-5	TGCGCCAGCAGTCGCTACGGGGGTCAGCCCCAGCATTTT	CASSRYGGQPQHF
-	many	TRBV6-5	TRBJ2-2	TGTGCCAGCAGTTACTCGTCAGGGTTCACCGGGGAGCTGTTTTTT	CASSYSSGFTGELFF
-	many	TRBV18	TRBJ1-1	TGTGCCAGCTCACCTTCTAGGGGCGGGACTGAAGCTTTCTTT	CASSPSRGGTEAFF
-	-	TRBV2	TRBJ2-2	TGTGCCAGCAGTGAAGCCACGAACACCGGGGAGCTGTTTTTT	CASSEATNTGELFF
-	few	TRBV12-5	TRBJ2-5	TGTGCTAGTGGGACTGGCGAGACCCAGTACTTC	CASGTGETQYF
-	few	TRBV30	TRBJ2-3	TGTGCCTGGAGTGTCAAGGGTAACGGACATAGAAGCGCAGATACGCAGTATTTT	CAWSVKGNGHRSADTQYF
TRBD2	-	TRBV5-1	TRBJ2-1	TGCGCCAGCAGCTTTGATTCGACTAGCGGGGGGCCTGATGAGCAGTTCTTC	CASSFDSTSGGPDEQFF
TRBD2	-	TRBV7-6	TRBJ2-2	TGTGCCAGCAGCCCCTGGGCGGGGGGGCCCGGGGAGCTGTTTTTT	CASSPWAGGPGELFF
TRBD1	-	TRBV5-1	TRBJ1-2	TGCGCCAGCAGCTTGGTGTTTCTAGGACAGGGGGCTTCCTATGGCTACACCTTC	CASSLVFLGQGASYGYTF
-	-	TRBV7-2	TRBJ2-6	TGTGCCAGCAGCTACAACTCTGGGGCCAACGTCCTGACTTTC	CASSYNSGANVLTF
-	-	TRBV6-2/TRBV6-3	TRBJ2-3	TGTGCCAGCAGTTACTCGAGAGGCAGGGCCCAAGCTACGCAGTATTTT	CASSYSRGRAQATQYF
-	few	TRBV27	TRBJ2-7	TGTGCCAGCAGTTTTGTAGGAGACGAGCAGTACTTC	CASSFVGDEQYF
-	-	TRBV7-2	TRBJ1-4	TGTGCCAGCAGCTTAGCGTCTACAGTATATGAAAAACTGTTTTTT	CASSLASTVYEKLFF
-	few	TRBV7-2	TRBJ1-1	TGTGCCAGCAGCCCCTCCGCCAGCCACACTGAAGCTTTCTTT	CASSPSASHTEAFF
-	few	TRBV7-2	TRBJ1-6	TGTGCCAGCAGCTTACTCTTAGGGTCAAGTTCACCCCTCCACTTT	CASSLLLGSSSPLHF
-	few	TRBV20-1	TRBJ2-5	TGCAGTGCCCAGAGGGGGGAGACCCAGTACTTC	CSAQRGETQYF
-	many	TRBV20-1	TRBJ2-1	TGCAGTGCTAGAGTGGCTAGCAGGCCCTTGAATGAGCAGTTCTTC	CSARVASRPLNEQFF
TRBD2	-	TRBV9	TRBJ2-1	TGTGCCAGCAGCGCCGCCGGGACTAGGGACAATGAGCAGTTCTTC	CASSAAGTRDNEQFF
-	few	TRBV5-1	TRBJ2-5	TGCGCCAGCAACAAATGGAGCGGGGAGACCCAGTACTTC	CASNKWSGETQYF
TRBD2	few	TRBV7-7	TRBJ2-5	TGTGCCAGCAGCTTAACGGGGGGGTACCAAGAGACCCAGTACTTC	CASSLTGGYQETQYF
TRBD2	many	TRBV20-1	TRBJ2-5	TGCAGTGCCCGTAAAGGTGCGGGGGTCGCGTGGACCCAGTACTTC	CSARKGAGVAWTQYF
-	-	TRBV5-1	TRBJ2-3	TGCGCCAGCATTAGCGGTCCCCATACAGATACGCAGTATTTT	CASISGPHTDTQYF
-	few	TRBV20-1	TRBJ2-1	TGCAGTGCTCGGTTGAATGAGCAGTTCTTC	CSARLNEQFF
-	-	TRBV20-1	TRBJ2-1	TGCAGTGCTAGGACGCAAGGGCAGGGGTACAATGAGCAGTTCTTC	CSARTQGQGYNEQFF
TRBD2	few	TRBV7-2	TRBJ2-5	TGTGCCAGCAGCTTAGTGGCAGGGAGGGGTCAAGAGACCCAGTACTTC	CASSLVAGRGQETQYF
-	few	TRBV6-2/TRBV6-3	TRBJ2-7	TGTGCCAGCAGTTCCGGACAGATCTACGAGCAGTACTTC	CASSSGQIYEQYF
TRBD1	-	TRBV7-2	TRBJ2-7	TGTGCCAGCAGCCAGACAGGGTCCTACGAGCAGTACTTC	CASSQTGSYEQYF
-	-	TRBV7-2	TRBJ1-2	TGTGCCAGCAGCTTAGGTCGACGCCCGGGTGGCTACACCTTC	CASSLGRRPGGYTF
TRBD1	few	TRBV12-3/TRBV12-4	TRBJ1-1	TGTGCCAGCAGCGGACAGGAGAGCACTGAAGCTTTCTTT	CASSGQESTEAFF
-	-	TRBV12-5	TRBJ1-2	TGTGCTAGTGTAGGAGCTAACTATGGCTACACCTTC	CASVGANYGYTF
-	few	TRBV6-5	TRBJ1-6	TGTGCCAGTCAGAGGGGAGGGGGAAGGAATTCACCCCTCCACTTT	CASQRGGGRNSPLHF
-	-	TRBV6-4	TRBJ2-3	TGTGCCAGCAGTTCTGTACCCGGGGGCAGAACCTATACTAGCACAGATACGCAGTATTTT	CASSSVPGGRTYTSTDTQYF
-	-	TRBV18	TRBJ2-7	TGTGCCAGCTCACCACCCCCAGGAGACAGCTCCTACGAGCAGTACTTC	CASSPPPGDSSYEQYF
-	-	TRBV5-1	TRBJ2-3	TGCGCCAGCAGCTTGTTTTCGGGGGACACAGATACGCAGTATTTT	CASSLFSGDTDTQYF
-	few	TRBV7-2	TRBJ1-5	TGTGCCAGCAGCTTAGGCCCAGGCCATCAGCCCCAGCATTTT	CASSLGPGHQPQHF
-	few	TRBV7-6	TRBJ2-3	TGTGCCAGCAGCTTAGACAGGGCCACAGATACGCAGTATTTT	CASSLDRATDTQYF
-	few	TRBV11-3	TRBJ2-1	TGTGCCAGTGGTTGGGGTGGGGCTTCCAATGAGCAGTTCTTC	CASGWGGASNEQFF
-	-	TRBV7-2	TRBJ1-5	TGTGCCAGCAGCTCACGAAGTAGCAATCAGCCCCGGCATTTT	CASSSRSSNQPRHF
-	-	TRBV5-1	TRBJ2-2	TGCGCCAGCAGGGAGGGGTCTTACGGGGAGCTGTTTTTT	CASREGSYGELFF
-	-	TRBV27	TRBJ2-5	TGTGCCAGCAGTTTATATAGACAAGAGACCCAGTACTTC	CASSLYRQETQYF
TRBD2	few	TRBV7-8	TRBJ2-1	TGTGCCAGCAGCTATAGCCTAGGACTAGCGGCCAATGAGCAGTTCTTC	CASSYSLGLAANEQFF
TRBD1	many	TRBV29-1	TRBJ2-4	TGCAGCGTTGAACTATCAGGGGGCGCGGACATTCAGTACTTC	CSVELSGGADIQYF
-	-	TRBV20-1	TRBJ2-2	TGCAGTGCTAGTAGGGGCGTGGGGAACACCGGGGAGCTGTTTTTT	CSASRGVGNTGELFF